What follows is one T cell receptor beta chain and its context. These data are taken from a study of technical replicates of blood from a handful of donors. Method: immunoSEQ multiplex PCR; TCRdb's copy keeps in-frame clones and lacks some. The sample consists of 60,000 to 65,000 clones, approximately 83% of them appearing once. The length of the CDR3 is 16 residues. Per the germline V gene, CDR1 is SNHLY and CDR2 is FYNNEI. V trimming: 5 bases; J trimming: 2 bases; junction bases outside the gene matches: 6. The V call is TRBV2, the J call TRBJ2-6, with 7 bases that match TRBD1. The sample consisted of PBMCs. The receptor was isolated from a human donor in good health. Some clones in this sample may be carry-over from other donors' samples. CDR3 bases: TGTGCCAGCAGTCAAACAGGGGTTCCTGGGGCCAACGTCCTGACTTTC. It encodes CASSQTGVPGANVLTF.